This is a list of T cell receptor beta chains from one sample in a study of beta chain features in type 1 diabetes. Generated by immunoSEQ multiplex PCR, the TCRdb table keeps only in-frame clones and is missing some. In the table there are approximately 58,000 clones, about 64% of which are singletons. The specimen was stem cell memory CD4+ T cells from blood. These receptor sequences come from a woman aged 25 to 39 with type 1 diabetes. The CDR3 runs from the conserved cysteine through the conserved F or W. A D gene is named only where the DNA matches it firmly. Only part of the rows carry a size: once, few, many, or a class if the clone is expanded.

TRBJ1-6,15,-,TRBV16,-,CASSRITGGGSPLHF,TGTGCCAGCAGCCGGATCACCGGAGGCGGTTCACCCCTCCACTTT
TRBJ1-1,15,-,TRBV19,TRBD1,CASSSGQGGDTEAFF,TGTGCCAGTAGTTCAGGACAGGGTGGGGACACTGAAGCTTTCTTT
TRBJ1-2,13,-,TRBV6-5,-,CASSYPQGEGYTF,TGTGCCAGCAGTTACCCACAGGGCGAAGGCTACACCTTC
TRBJ2-1,19,-,TRBV5-1,TRBD2,CASSLISGREIRRLNEQFF,TGCGCCAGCAGTTTGATTTCGGGGCGGGAGATCCGGAGATTAAATGAGCAGTTCTTC
TRBJ2-7,14,few,TRBV9,TRBD2,CASSVAGGPYEQYF,TGTGCCAGCAGCGTAGCGGGAGGGCCCTACGAGCAGTACTTC
TRBJ2-1,14,-,TRBV18,TRBD1,CASSPFGQGNEQFF,TGTGCCAGCTCACCGTTCGGACAGGGTAATGAGCAGTTCTTC
TRBJ2-1,14,few,TRBV29-1,TRBD1,CSAIGQVSYNEQFF,TGCAGCGCAATAGGACAGGTTTCCTACAATGAGCAGTTCTTC
TRBJ2-1,16,-,TRBV5-1,TRBD2,CASSLGGLAGPNEQFF,TGCGCCAGCAGCTTGGGGGGACTAGCGGGACCCAACGAGCAGTTCTTC
TRBJ2-2,15,-,TRBV19,-,CASSGLAENTGELFF,TGTGCCAGTAGTGGGTTAGCGGAGAACACCGGGGAGCTGTTTTTT
TRBJ2-5,14,-,TRBV5-1,TRBD1,CASSRDRIQETQYF,TGCGCCAGCAGCCGGGACAGGATCCAAGAGACCCAGTACTTC